These 32 T cell receptor beta chains came from one sample sequenced in a study of blood T cell repertoires in COVID-19 (dated by TCRdb to the early 2020s). Library preparation was by the immunoSEQ multiplex PCR assay. As stored in TCRdb, this immuneACCESS dataset retains in-frame rearrangements with V and J assigned. A fraction of the clones does not appear; measured against another copy, unresolved V genes explain less than half of the discrepancy, and the remainder lacks a known reason. This sample holds approximately 220,000 clones; about 86% were observed only once. The ten biggest clones cover about 4.1% of the sample. The sequencing input was PBMCs or T cells enriched from blood (not recorded which). The receptors come from a woman aged 40 to 50 with acute COVID-19.

The chain has TRBV7-9 and TRBJ1-2, with 7 bases identical to TRBD1. V lost 6 bases, J lost 6 bases, and 4 bases stayed unmatched. The CDR3 totals 12 residues. CDR1 SEHNR and CDR2 FQNEAQ come from the germline V gene (reference sequence). This chain's CDR3 is CASSQTGDGYTF. CDR3 DNA: TGTGCCAGCAGTCAAACAGGGGATGGCTACACCTTC. Full variable domain (remainder filled in from reference TRBV7-9 and TRBJ1-2): DTGVSQNPRHKITKRGQNVTFRCDPISEHNRLYWYRQTLGQGPEFLTYFQNEAQLEKSRLLSDRFSAERPKGSFSTLEIQRTEQGDSAMYLCASSQTGDGYTFGSGTRLTVV.

The J gene is TRBJ2-6, the V gene TRBV7-8; TRBD1 matches 9 bases. Germline V gives CDR1 SGHVS, CDR2 FQNEAQ. CDR3 length: 17 residues. Trimming at V came to 5 bases and at J to 0 bases, leaving 5 bases not matched to a gene. The CDR3 protein is CASSPGQGLSGANVLTF. CDR3 bases: TGTGCCAGCAGCCCGGGACAGGGCCTCTCTGGGGCCAACGTCCTGACTTTC.

The rearrangement uses TRBV7-3 and TRBJ1-2; D unclear. Germline lookup yields CDR1 SGHTA and CDR2 FQGTGA. Trimming stripped 5 bases from V and 2 bases from J, with 12 bases between. The CDR3 totals 14 residues. CDR3 sequence (DNA): TGTGCCAGCAGCCCAGGCGGAGGGAACTATGGCTACACCTTC. The encoded protein is CASSPGGGNYGYTF.

V and J are TRBV9 and TRBJ2-1; 7 bases agree with TRBD1. Germline V gives CDR1 SGDLS, CDR2 YYNGEE. The CDR3 consists of 17 residues. Losses at the gene ends were 0 bases for V and 8 bases for J; bases not matched to a gene: 14. The CDR3 spells CASSVASHRGYFYEQFF. In DNA, the CDR3 is TGTGCCAGCAGCGTAGCTTCCCACAGGGGTTATTTTTATGAGCAGTTCTTC.

The chain links TRBV27 to TRBJ2-7; no reliable D call. The V gene's germline CDR1 is MNHEY and CDR2 SMNVEV (reference sequence). This CDR3 comprises 13 residues. Trimming pared 2 bases from V and 5 bases from J, leaving 10 bases between. The CDR3 loop is CASSLSTLHEQYF. The CDR3 region has the DNA TGTGCCAGCAGTTTAAGTACTCTCCACGAGCAGTACTTC.

The genes are TRBV10-3 and TRBJ1-2; 11 bases agree with TRBD1. CDR1 is ENHRY and CDR2 is SYGVKD in the germline V gene. The CDR3 sequence is 14 residues long. Trimming removed 11 bases from V and 8 bases from J; junction bases left unmatched: 13. CDR3 sequence reads: CAFIRTGGNRGYTF. In DNA, the CDR3 is TGTGCCTTTATACGGACAGGGGGCAACAGGGGCTACACCTTC.

The chain carries TRBV27 and TRBJ2-7, with 10 bases identical to TRBD2. Trimming removed 0 bases from V and 4 bases from J; junction bases left unmatched: 3. CDR1 and CDR2 from the germline V gene are MNHEY and SMNVEV (reference sequence). The CDR3 loop spans 15 amino acids. The CDR3 spells CASSLSGTSVYEQYF. CDR3 DNA sequence: TGTGCCAGCAGTTTATCTGGGACTAGCGTGTACGAGCAGTACTTC.

The rearrangement links TRBV4-3 to TRBJ2-6; D might be TRBD2 (6 bases). The V and J ends lost 1 base and 0 bases respectively, with 7 bases between them. The CDR3 spans 16 residues. The germline V gene has CDR1 LGHNA and CDR2 YSLEER. CDR3 residues: CASSQGGVSGANVLTF. The CDR3 nucleotides read TGCGCCAGCAGCCAAGGGGGGGTCTCTGGGGCCAACGTCCTGACTTTC.

The chain links TRBV4-2 to TRBJ2-2; 7 positions agree with TRBD1. The CDR3 totals 15 residues. CDR1 and CDR2 (germline): LGHNA, YNFKEQ. V trimming: 7 bases; J trimming: 4 bases; junction bases outside the gene matches: 9. The CDR3 protein is CASTRQGWGTGELFF. CDR3 sequence (DNA): TGTGCCAGCACCCGACAGGGTTGGGGCACCGGGGAGCTGTTTTTT.

V usage is TRBV18 and J usage is TRBJ1-1, with D maybe TRBD1 (5 bases). Germline CDR1 reads KGHSH; CDR2 reads LQKENI. Trimming took 6 bases from V and 2 from J, leaving 16 bases between them. CDR3 length equals 15 residues. This CDR3 reads CASSPARTGNTEAFF. The CDR3 bases are TGTGCCAGCTCCCCCGCCCGAACAGGCAACACTGAAGCTTTCTTT.

The rearrangement joins TRBV2 to TRBJ2-1; no definite D call. The CDR3 spans 14 residues. Germline V CDR1 and CDR2: SNHLY, FYNNEI. V was cut by 3 bases and J by 7 bases, with 13 bases left in between. CDR3 DNA sequence: TGTGCCAGCAGTGATTCGGTCCTAGTTAATGAGCAGTTCTTC. Translating it yields CASSDSVLVNEQFF.

V is TRBV27 and J is TRBJ2-1, with D tentatively TRBD1 (5 bases). Trimming shortened V by 6 bases and J by 4 bases, and 13 bases separated the two germline ends. CDR1 is MNHEY, CDR2 SMNVEV, per germline (reference sequence). CDR3 size: 14 residues. In DNA, the CDR3 is TGTGCCAGCAGCCAGGGTGCCGCTTACAATGAGCAGTTCTTC. The encoded protein is CASSQGAAYNEQFF.

This clone appeared once. The chain employs TRBV6-4 and TRBJ2-1; D is undetermined. There are 13 residues in the CDR3. The V gene lost 0 bases and the J gene lost 7 bases, with 7 bases spanning the gap. Germline CDR1 is MRHNA and CDR2 is SNTAGT. The CDR3: CASSDSSGNEQFF. The CDR3 coding sequence is TGTGCCAGCAGTGACTCGTCAGGAAATGAGCAGTTCTTC.

This chain joins TRBV7-2 and TRBJ2-3; 9 nucleotides match TRBD2. The CDR3 is 15 amino acids. Germline-derived CDR1 and CDR2 are SGHTA and FQGNSA. With 4 bases clipped from V and 3 bases from J, the junction kept 5 bases outside the gene matches. For the CDR3, the DNA is TGTGCCAGCAGCTCTTCTAGCGGGATGACAGATACGCAGTATTTT. It specifies CASSSSSGMTDTQYF. Filled out from reference TRBV7-2 and TRBJ2-3, the complete variable domain reads GAGVSQSPSNKVTEKGKDVELRCDPISGHTALYWYRQSLGQGLEFLIYFQGNSAPDKSGLPSDRFSAERTGGSVSTLTIQRTQQEDSAVYLCASSSSSGMTDTQYFGPGTRLTVL.

The chain has TRBV14 and TRBJ1-4; D perhaps matches TRBD1 (6 bases). This CDR3 has 15 residues. V was pared by 2 bases and J by 3 bases, with 10 bases between. Germline V gene lookup returns CDR1 SGHDN and CDR2 FVKESK. The CDR3 nucleotides are TGTGCCAGCAGCCAACAGGGGCTATCTAATGAAAAACTGTTTTTT. Translated: CASSQQGLSNEKLFF.

This rearrangement joins TRBV6-5 to TRBJ1-1; no reliable D call. Germline CDR1 is MNHEY and CDR2 is SVGAGI. The CDR3 loop spans 13 amino acids. The V and J ends lost 2 bases and 5 bases respectively, with 9 bases between them. CDR3 nucleotides: TGTGCCAGCAGTTACCTCGGGAAGACTGAAGCTTTCTTT. Its translation is CASSYLGKTEAFF.

The DNA of the CDR3 is TGTGCCAGCAGCGCTCCCGGGACAGGGGGCTTCGAGCAGTACTTC. Translated: CASSAPGTGGFEQYF. The V gene is TRBV9, the J gene TRBJ2-7; the match to TRBD1 covers 12 bases. CDR3 size: 15 residues. V was clipped by 3 bases and J by 6 bases; unmatched bases: 7. Per germline, CDR1 SGDLS and CDR2 YYNGEE.

V and J are TRBV2 and TRBJ2-7; a weak D match, TRBD2 (5 bases). With 4 bases removed from V and 3 bases from J, the gap between germline ends came to 13 bases. The length of the CDR3 is 14 residues. Germline V lookup: CDR1 SNHLY, CDR2 FYNNEI. CDR3 sequence: CASSGGRGIYEQYF. The CDR3 DNA is TGTGCCAGCAGTGGAGGGAGAGGGATCTACGAGCAGTACTTC.

J is TRBJ2-7 and V is TRBV30, with D possibly TRBD1 on 5 matching bases. The germline CDR1 and CDR2 sequences are GTSNPN and SVGIG (reference sequence). The ends were cut back, 0 bases at V and 3 bases at J, with 12 bases in the middle. The length of the CDR3 is 14 residues. In DNA form, the CDR3 reads TGTGCCTGGAGTGTTAAGCTAGGGGACTACGAGCAGTACTTC. This translates into CAWSVKLGDYEQYF.

The chain joins TRBV18 to TRBJ2-7; the match to TRBD2 covers 13 bases. The CDR3 is 18 residues long. From germline, CDR1 is KGHSH and CDR2 LQKENI. The V gene end was trimmed by 5 bases and the J gene end by 0 bases; junction bases not matched to a gene: 10. DNA of the CDR3: TGTGCCAGCTCAGGGCCGGGACTAGCGGGAAGGAGCTCCTACGAGCAGTACTTC. Its translation: CASSGPGLAGRSSYEQYF.

In this sample, this clone turned up a few times. This chain connects TRBV4-3 to TRBJ2-2, with 7 nucleotides matching TRBD1. J gave up 2 bases and V 3 bases, and 6 bases lay outside the gene matches. Germline values: CDR1 LGHNA, CDR2 YSLEER. There are 16 residues in the CDR3. CDR3 DNA sequence: TGCGCCAGCAGCCAGGGGACAGTCGTAAACACCGGGGAGCTGTTTTTT. Translating it yields CASSQGTVVNTGELFF.

This clone was detected only a few times. V gene TRBV19 combines with J gene TRBJ2-3; the D is unclear. Trimming stripped 3 bases from V and 2 bases from J, with 12 bases between. CDR1 is LNHDA, CDR2 SQIVND, per germline (reference sequence). The CDR3 sequence is 15 residues long. The CDR3 DNA is TGTGCCAGTAGTATTATGCGGAGCTTCACAGATACGCAGTATTTT. This gives the protein CASSIMRSFTDTQYF.

The rearrangement uses TRBV7-9 and TRBJ1-3, with 7 bases fitting TRBD1. Germline V gene data show CDR1 as SEHNR and CDR2 as FQNEAQ (reference sequence). The CDR3 is 15 amino acids. The J segment lost 3 bases and the V segment lost 4 bases, leaving 6 bases of the junction unmatched. For the CDR3, the DNA is TGTGCCAGCAGCTCCTGGACAGGCCTTGGAAACACCATATATTTT. This encodes CASSSWTGLGNTIYF.

This chain joins TRBV30 and TRBJ1-5; D not certain. Per the germline V gene, CDR1 is GTSNPN and CDR2 is SVGIG (reference sequence). Trimming pared 1 base from V and 4 bases from J, leaving 11 bases between. The CDR3 sequence is 14 residues long. CDR3 DNA: TGTGCCTGGAGTGCTAACCTTCGGAATCAGCCCCAGCATTTT. Its translation is CAWSANLRNQPQHF.

The chain employs TRBV6-5 and TRBJ1-6; D uncertain. Germline CDR1 and CDR2: MNHEY and SVGAGI. Between the trimmed V and J ends, which lost 5 bases and 0 bases, there was a span of 5 bases. The CDR3 is 14 residues long. This chain's CDR3 is CASSLPSYNSPLHF. CDR3 sequence (DNA): TGTGCCAGCAGTCTACCCTCCTATAATTCACCCCTCCACTTT.

The chain links TRBV24-1 to TRBJ1-3, with D possibly being TRBD1 (5 bases). The CDR3 totals 13 residues. Germline V gene data show CDR1 as KGHDR and CDR2 as SFDVKD. Trimming took off 7 bases at V and 6 bases at J, with 12 bases between the two ends. The CDR3 spells CATRDGGENTIYF. CDR3 DNA sequence: TGTGCCACCAGGGACGGAGGGGAAAACACCATATATTTT.

The chain has TRBV6-5 and TRBJ2-3; D unresolved. Between the trimmed V and J ends, which lost 7 bases and 2 bases, there was a span of 4 bases. CDR3 length: 11 amino acids. Germline CDR1 MNHEY, CDR2 SVGAGI. The CDR3 here is CASTFTDTQYF. The CDR3, as DNA: TGTGCCAGCACTTTCACAGATACGCAGTATTTT.

This sequence joins TRBV28 and TRBJ2-7; D uncertain. Trimming took off 3 bases at V and 2 bases at J, with 8 bases between the two ends. The CDR3 runs to 13 residues. Germline-derived CDR1 and CDR2 are MDHEN and SYDVKM. CDR3 residues: CASSFASAYEQYF. The CDR3 bases are TGTGCCAGCAGTTTTGCCTCGGCCTACGAGCAGTACTTC.

This clone was observed a single time. The rearrangement uses TRBV9 and TRBJ1-1, with TRBD1 matching 7 bases. Per the germline V gene, CDR1 is SGDLS and CDR2 is YYNGEE. The trim removed 4 bases at V and 1 base at J, leaving 4 bases unmatched. This CDR3 spans 14 amino acids. The CDR3 DNA is TGTGCCAGCAGCTGGCAGGGGGGGAACACTGAAGCTTTCTTT. Its translation is CASSWQGGNTEAFF.

V is TRBV27 and J is TRBJ2-7; 7 nucleotides align to TRBD2. The CDR3 runs to 14 residues. V was clipped by 3 bases and J by 4 bases; unmatched bases: 6. Germline CDR1 is MNHEY and CDR2 is SMNVEV (reference sequence). DNA of the CDR3: TGTGCCAGCAGTTTGGCGGGAGTTTTGTACGAGCAGTACTTC. Encoded protein: CASSLAGVLYEQYF.

The CDR3 region is CASSYSGTLSGANVLTF. The DNA of the CDR3 is TGTGCCAGCAGTTACTCCGGGACACTCTCTGGGGCCAACGTCCTGACTTTC. The V gene is TRBV6-2 or TRBV6-3, the J gene TRBJ2-6; TRBD1 might be the D (6 bases). This CDR3 is 17 amino acids long. Trimming removed 0 bases from V and 0 bases from J, with 9 bases in between. From germline, CDR1 is MNHEY and CDR2 SVGEGT.

CDR3 sequence reads: CASSERQQITREQYF. The CDR3 bases are TGTGCCAGCAGTGAAAGACAGCAGATAACCAGGGAGCAGTACTTC. The chain combines TRBV2 with TRBJ2-7, with TRBD1 as a possible D gene (5 bases). Germline CDR1 is SNHLY and CDR2 is FYNNEI. This CDR3 is 15 amino acids long. Trimming removed 2 bases from V and 7 bases from J, with 18 bases in between.